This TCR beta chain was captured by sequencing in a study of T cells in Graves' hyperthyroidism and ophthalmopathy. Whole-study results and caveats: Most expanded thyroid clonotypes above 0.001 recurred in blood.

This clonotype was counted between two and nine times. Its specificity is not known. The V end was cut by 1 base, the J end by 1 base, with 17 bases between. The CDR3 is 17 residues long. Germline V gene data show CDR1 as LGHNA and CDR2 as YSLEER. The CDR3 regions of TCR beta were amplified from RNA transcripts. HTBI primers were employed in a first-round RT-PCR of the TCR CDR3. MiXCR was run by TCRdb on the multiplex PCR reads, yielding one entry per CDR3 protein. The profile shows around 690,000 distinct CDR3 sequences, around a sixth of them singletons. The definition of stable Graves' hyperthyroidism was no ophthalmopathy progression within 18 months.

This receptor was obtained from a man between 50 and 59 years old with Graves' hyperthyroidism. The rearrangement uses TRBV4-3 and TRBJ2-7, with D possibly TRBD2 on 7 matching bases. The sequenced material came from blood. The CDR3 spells CASSQGGGGARSYEQYF. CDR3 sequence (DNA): TGCGCCAGCAGCCAAGGAGGTGGGGGGGCGAGGTCCTACGAGCAGTACTTC.